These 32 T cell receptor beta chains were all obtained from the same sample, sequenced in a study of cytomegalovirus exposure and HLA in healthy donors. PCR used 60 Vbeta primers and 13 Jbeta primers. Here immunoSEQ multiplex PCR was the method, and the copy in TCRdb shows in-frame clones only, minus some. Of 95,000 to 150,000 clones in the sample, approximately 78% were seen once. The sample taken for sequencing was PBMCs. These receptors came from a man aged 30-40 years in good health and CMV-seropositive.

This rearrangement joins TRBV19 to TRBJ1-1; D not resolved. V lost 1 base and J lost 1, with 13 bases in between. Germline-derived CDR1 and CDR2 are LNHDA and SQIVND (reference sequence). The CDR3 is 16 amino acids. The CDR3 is CASSIAGLRANTEAFF. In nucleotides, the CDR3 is TGTGCCAGTAGTATAGCCGGACTTCGGGCGAACACTGAAGCTTTCTTT.

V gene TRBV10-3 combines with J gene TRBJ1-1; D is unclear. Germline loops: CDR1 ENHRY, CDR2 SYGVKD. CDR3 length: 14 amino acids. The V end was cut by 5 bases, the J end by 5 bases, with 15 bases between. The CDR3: CAISTEYGVTEAFF. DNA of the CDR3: TGTGCCATCAGTACAGAGTACGGGGTTACTGAAGCTTTCTTT.

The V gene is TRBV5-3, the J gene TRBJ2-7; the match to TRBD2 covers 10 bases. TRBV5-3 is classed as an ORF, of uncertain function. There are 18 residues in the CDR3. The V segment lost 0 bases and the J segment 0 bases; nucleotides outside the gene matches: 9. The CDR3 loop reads CARSLGLAGENPSYEQYF. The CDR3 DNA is TGTGCCAGAAGCTTGGGGCTAGCGGGAGAGAACCCCTCCTACGAGCAGTACTTC.

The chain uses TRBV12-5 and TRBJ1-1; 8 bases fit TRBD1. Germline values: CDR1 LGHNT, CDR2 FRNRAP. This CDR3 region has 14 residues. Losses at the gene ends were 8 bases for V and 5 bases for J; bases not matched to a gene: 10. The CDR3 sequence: CASSPTGGRTEAFF. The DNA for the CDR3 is TGTGCTAGTTCCCCAACAGGGGGTCGTACTGAAGCTTTCTTT.

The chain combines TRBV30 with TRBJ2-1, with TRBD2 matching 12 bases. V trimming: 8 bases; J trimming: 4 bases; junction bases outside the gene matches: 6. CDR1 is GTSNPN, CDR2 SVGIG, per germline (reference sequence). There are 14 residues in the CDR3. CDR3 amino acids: CARTTSGSYNEQFF. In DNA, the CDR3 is TGTGCCCGAACGACTAGCGGGAGTTACAATGAGCAGTTCTTC.

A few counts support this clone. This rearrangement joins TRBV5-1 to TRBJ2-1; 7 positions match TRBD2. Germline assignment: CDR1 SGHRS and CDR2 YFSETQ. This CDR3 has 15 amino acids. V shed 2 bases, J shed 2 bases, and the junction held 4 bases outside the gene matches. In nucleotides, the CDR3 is TGCGCCAGCAGCTTCATAGCGGGCACCTACAATGAGCAGTTCTTC. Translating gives CASSFIAGTYNEQFF.

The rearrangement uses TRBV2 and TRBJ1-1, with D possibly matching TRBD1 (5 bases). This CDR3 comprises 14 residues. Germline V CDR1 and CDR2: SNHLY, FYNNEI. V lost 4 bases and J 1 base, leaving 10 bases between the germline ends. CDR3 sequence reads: CASSVWGGNTEAFF. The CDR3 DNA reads TGTGCCAGCAGTGTTTGGGGGGGGAACACTGAAGCTTTCTTT.

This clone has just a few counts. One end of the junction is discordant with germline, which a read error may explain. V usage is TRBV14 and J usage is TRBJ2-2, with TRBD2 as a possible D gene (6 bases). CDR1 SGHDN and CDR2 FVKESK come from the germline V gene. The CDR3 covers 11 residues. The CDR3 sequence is CASSLAGGLFF. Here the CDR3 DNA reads TGTGCCAGCAGCCTCGCCGGGGGGCTGTTTTTT.

The CDR3 DNA sequence: TGTGCCAGCAGCCCCATCCCCCGGGGAGAGACCCAGTACTTC. It encodes CASSPIPRGETQYF. J is TRBJ2-5 and V is TRBV14, with D possibly matching TRBD2 (5 bases). CDR3 length: 14 amino acids. The V end was cut by 4 bases, the J end by 4 bases, with 13 bases between. The germline V gene encodes CDR1 SGHDN and CDR2 FVKESK.

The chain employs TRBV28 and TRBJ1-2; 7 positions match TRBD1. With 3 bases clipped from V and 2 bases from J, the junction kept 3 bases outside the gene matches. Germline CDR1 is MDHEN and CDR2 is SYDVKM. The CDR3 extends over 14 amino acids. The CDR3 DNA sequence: TGTGCCAGCAGTTTGAGAGGGGGCAACTATGGCTACACCTTC. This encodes CASSLRGGNYGYTF.

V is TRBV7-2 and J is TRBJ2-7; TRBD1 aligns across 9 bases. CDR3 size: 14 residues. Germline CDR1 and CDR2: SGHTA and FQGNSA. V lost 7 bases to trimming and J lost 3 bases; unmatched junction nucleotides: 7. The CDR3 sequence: CASTFTGQGYEQYF. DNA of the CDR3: TGTGCCAGCACCTTTACGGGACAGGGCTACGAGCAGTACTTC.

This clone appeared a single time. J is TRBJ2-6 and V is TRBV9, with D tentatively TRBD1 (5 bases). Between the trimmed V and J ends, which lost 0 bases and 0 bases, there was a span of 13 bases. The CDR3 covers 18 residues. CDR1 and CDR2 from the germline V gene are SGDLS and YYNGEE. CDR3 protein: CASSVAIGAVSGANVLTF. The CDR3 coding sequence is TGTGCCAGCAGCGTAGCTATAGGGGCCGTCTCTGGGGCCAACGTCCTGACTTTC.

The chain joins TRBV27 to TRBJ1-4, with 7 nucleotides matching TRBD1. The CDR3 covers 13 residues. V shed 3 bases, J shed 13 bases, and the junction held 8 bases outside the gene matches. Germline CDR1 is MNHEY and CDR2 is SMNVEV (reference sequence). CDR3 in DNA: TGTGCCAGCAGTTTCCGGGACAGAGGTTTACTGTTTTTT. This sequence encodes CASSFRDRGLLFF.

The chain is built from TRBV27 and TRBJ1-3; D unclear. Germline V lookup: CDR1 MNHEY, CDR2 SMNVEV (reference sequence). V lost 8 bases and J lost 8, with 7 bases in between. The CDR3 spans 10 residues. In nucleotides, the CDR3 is TGTGCCAGCTGGGCCGACACCATATATTTT. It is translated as CASWADTIYF.

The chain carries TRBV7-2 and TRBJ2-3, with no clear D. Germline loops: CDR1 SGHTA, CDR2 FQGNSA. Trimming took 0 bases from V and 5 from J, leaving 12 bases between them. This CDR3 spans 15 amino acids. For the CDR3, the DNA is TGTGCCAGCAGCTTAGCGCCTCGGGTCATAGATACGCAGTATTTT. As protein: CASSLAPRVIDTQYF.

CDR3 sequence reads: CASGLGGADTQYF. The CDR3 DNA follows: TGTGCTAGTGGTTTGGGAGGTGCGGATACGCAGTATTTT. The V gene is TRBV12-5, the J gene TRBJ2-3; D gene ambiguous. Deletions cut 1 base from V and 6 bases from J, with 8 bases between. Germline loops: CDR1 LGHNT, CDR2 FRNRAP. This CDR3 has 13 residues.

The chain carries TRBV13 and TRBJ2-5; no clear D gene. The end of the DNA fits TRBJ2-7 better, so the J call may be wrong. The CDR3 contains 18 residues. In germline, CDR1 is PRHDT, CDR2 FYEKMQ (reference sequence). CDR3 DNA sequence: TGTGCCAGCAGCTTCCTCGGCGGTTGGAGCCCCAGCTCCTACGAGCAGTACTTC. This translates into CASSFLGGWSPSSYEQYF.

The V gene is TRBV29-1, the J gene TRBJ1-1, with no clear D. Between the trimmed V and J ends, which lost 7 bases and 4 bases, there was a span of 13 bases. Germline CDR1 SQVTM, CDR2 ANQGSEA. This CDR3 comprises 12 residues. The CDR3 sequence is CSALGGPTEAFF. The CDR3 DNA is TGCAGCGCTCTGGGAGGGCCCACTGAAGCTTTCTTT.

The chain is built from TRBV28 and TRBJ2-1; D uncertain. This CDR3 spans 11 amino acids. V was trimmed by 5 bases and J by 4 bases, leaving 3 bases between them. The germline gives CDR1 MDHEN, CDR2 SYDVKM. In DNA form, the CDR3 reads TGTGCCAGCAGTCAGTACAATGAGCAGTTCTTC. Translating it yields CASSQYNEQFF.

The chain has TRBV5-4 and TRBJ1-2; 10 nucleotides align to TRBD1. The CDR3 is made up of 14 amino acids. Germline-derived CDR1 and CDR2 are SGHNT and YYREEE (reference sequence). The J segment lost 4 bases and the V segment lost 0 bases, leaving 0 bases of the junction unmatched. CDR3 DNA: TGTGCCAGCAGCTTGGGGGACAGGGGCTATGGCTACACCTTC. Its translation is CASSLGDRGYGYTF.

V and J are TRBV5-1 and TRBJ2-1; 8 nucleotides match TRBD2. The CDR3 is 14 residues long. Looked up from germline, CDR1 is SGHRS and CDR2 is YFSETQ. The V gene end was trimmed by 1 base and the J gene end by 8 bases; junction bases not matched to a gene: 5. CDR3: CASSLSAGAYEQFF. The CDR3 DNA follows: TGCGCCAGCAGCTTGTCAGCGGGAGCTTATGAGCAGTTCTTC.

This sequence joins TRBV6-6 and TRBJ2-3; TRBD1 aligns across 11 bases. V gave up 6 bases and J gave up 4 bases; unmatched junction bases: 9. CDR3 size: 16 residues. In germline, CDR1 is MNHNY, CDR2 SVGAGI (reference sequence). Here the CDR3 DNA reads TGTGCCAGCAGCTTTGGGGGACAGGGGGTCCCAGATACGCAGTATTTT. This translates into CASSFGGQGVPDTQYF.

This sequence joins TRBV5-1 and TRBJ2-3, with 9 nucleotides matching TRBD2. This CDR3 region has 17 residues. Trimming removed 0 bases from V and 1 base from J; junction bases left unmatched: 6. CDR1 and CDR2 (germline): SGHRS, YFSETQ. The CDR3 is CASSLGSGSRGTDTQYF. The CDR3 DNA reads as TGCGCCAGCAGCTTGGGTAGCGGGAGCAGAGGCACAGATACGCAGTATTTT.

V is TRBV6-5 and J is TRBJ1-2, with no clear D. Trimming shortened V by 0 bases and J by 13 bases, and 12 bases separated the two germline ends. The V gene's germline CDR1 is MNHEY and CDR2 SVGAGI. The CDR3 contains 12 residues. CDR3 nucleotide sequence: TGTGCCAGCAGTTACTCAACAACCGCTCTCACCTTC. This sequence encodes CASSYSTTALTF.

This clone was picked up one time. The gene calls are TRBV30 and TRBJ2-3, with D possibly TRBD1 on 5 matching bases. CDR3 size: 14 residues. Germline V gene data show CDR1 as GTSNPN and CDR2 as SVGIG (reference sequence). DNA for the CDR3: TGTGTCGTACAACCAGGGATCCTCACAGATACGCAGTATTTT. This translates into CVVQPGILTDTQYF.

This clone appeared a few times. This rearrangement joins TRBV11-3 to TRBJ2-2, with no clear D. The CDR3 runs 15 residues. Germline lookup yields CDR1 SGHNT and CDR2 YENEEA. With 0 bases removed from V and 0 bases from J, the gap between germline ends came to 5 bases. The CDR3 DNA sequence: TGTGCCAGCAGCTTAGATTCGGCGAACACCGGGGAGCTGTTTTTT. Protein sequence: CASSLDSANTGELFF.

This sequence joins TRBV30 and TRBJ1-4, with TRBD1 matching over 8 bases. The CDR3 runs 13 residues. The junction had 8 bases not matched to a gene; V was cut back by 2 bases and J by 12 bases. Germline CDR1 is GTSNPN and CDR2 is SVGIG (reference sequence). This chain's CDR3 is CAWSSTGGGELFF. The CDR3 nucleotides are TGTGCCTGGAGTTCTACAGGGGGTGGGGAACTGTTTTTT.

The CDR3 here is CASSLKATGNTIYF. CDR3 sequence (DNA): TGTGCCAGCAGTTTGAAAGCTACTGGAAACACCATATATTTT. V and J are TRBV27 and TRBJ1-3; the D is unclear. Germline CDR1 reads MNHEY; CDR2 reads SMNVEV (reference sequence). V lost 3 bases, J lost 2 bases, and 8 bases lay in between. This CDR3 is built from 14 residues.

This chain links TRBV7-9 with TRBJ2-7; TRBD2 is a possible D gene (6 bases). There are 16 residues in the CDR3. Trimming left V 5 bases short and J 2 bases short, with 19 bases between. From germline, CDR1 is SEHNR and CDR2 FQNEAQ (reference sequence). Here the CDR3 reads CASSLTPGTLTYEQYF. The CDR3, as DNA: TGTGCCAGCAGCCTCACTCCCGGGACTCTTACCTACGAGCAGTACTTC.

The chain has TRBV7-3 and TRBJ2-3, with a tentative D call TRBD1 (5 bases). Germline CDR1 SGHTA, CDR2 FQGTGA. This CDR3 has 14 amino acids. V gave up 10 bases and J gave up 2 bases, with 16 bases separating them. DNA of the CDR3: TGTGCCACCGCGGACATTAGCCCCACAGATACGCAGTATTTT. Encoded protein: CATADISPTDTQYF.

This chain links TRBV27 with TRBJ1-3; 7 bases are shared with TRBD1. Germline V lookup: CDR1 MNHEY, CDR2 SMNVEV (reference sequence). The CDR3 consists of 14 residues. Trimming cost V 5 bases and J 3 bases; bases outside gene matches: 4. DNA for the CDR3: TGTGCCAGCAGTAAGACAGGGTATGGAAACACCATATATTTT. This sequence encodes CASSKTGYGNTIYF.

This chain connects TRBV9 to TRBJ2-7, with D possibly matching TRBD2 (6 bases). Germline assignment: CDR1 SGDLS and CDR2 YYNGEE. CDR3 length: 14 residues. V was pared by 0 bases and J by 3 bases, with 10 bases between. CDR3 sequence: CASSVGTGVYEQYF. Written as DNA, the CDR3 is TGTGCCAGCAGCGTAGGTACGGGAGTCTACGAGCAGTACTTC.